This T cell receptor beta chain was recorded in a study of identical twins. From the 5' RACE reads, TCRdb called clonotypes with MiXCR, one entry per CDR3 protein. This repertoire shows 1.5 million to 2 million distinct CDR3 sequences, under 35% found once; its top ten account for less than 0.35%. The germline V and J ends were trimmed by 0 bases and 3 bases, with 12 bases remaining between them. This CDR3 is 15 amino acids long. The donor group consisted entirely of healthy Caucasians. Regarding the study as a whole: Modeled out-of-frame TCR alpha sharing in monozygotic twins fell below observed levels. The presence of invariant MAIT and iNKT cells could partly confound analyses of zero-insertion sequences.

As for this clonotype: Its antigen is unidentified.

The TCR was taken from a newborn girl in good health. Sequenced sample: cord blood. The chain has TRBV12-3 or TRBV12-4 and TRBJ2-7; D tentatively reads TRBD1 or TRBD2 (5 bases each). Written as DNA, the CDR3 is TGTGCCAGCAGTTTAGCATTGGGACGAATCTACGAGCAGTACTTC. It specifies CASSLALGRIYEQYF.